The entry below gives a single TCR beta chain sequence along with its context. Sequencing was performed with immunoSEQ multiplex PCR; in TCRdb, only in-frame clones are kept and a portion is missing. The sample carries about 69,000 clones, roughly four fifths recorded once. This sample was taken from a study of blood T cell repertoires in COVID-19. Background on the study: From T cells, B-cell-depleted T cells, or PBMCs came the material, which was cDNA or gDNA.

CDR1 is SGHVS and CDR2 is FQNEAQ in the germline V gene. The CDR3 length is 15 residues. Losses at the gene ends were 0 bases for V and 7 bases for J; bases not matched to a gene: 5. This TCR came from a man aged 50-59 years with COVID-19, enrolled during active disease. The rearrangement joins TRBV7-8 to TRBJ1-5, with TRBD1 matching 8 bases. The source material was peripheral blood. Here the CDR3 DNA reads TGTGCCAGCAGCTTAGCGTCAGGGGGCGGACAGCCCCAGCATTTT. Protein: CASSLASGGGQPQHF.